The next 18 T cell receptor beta chains were all read from a single sample in a study of OX40 agonist ivuxolimab in advanced cancers. Libraries were constructed by the immunoSEQ multiplex PCR assay. TCRdb carries this immuneACCESS record with in-frame sequences only. Its versions omit some clonotypes, under half of them owing to an unresolved V gene in the studies checked, with the rest unexplained. The sample table lists tens of thousands of clones, 80% to 85% of them with a count of one. Of the sample, roughly 8% falls within the top ten clones. The sequenced sample was CD4+ or CD8+ T cells sorted from blood, obtained in a trial of the OX40 agonist ivuxolimab. Receptors originate from an adult with an advanced solid tumor such as melanoma, head and neck, liver or kidney cancer.

The V and J genes are TRBV18 and TRBJ2-7, with D perhaps TRBD2 (5 bases). Germline values: CDR1 KGHSH, CDR2 LQKENI. Deletions cut 3 bases from V and 5 bases from J, with 14 bases between. The CDR3 runs to 14 residues. The CDR3 DNA is TGTGCCAGCTCACCTTCCGGGAACCCCAACGAGCAGTACTTC. It encodes CASSPSGNPNEQYF.

This clone has only one observation. The J gene is TRBJ1-5, the V gene TRBV2; 7 bases line up with TRBD1. The J segment lost 5 bases and the V segment lost 0 bases, leaving 4 bases of the junction unmatched. The CDR3 spans 15 residues. Germline V CDR1 and CDR2: SNHLY, FYNNEI. The CDR3 DNA is TGTGCCAGCAGTGAAGCGCAGGGGGTCTATCAGCCCCAGCATTTT. It specifies CASSEAQGVYQPQHF.

V is TRBV4-3 and J is TRBJ1-2; D remains unclear. Germline V gives CDR1 LGHNA, CDR2 YSLEER. V was cut by 0 bases and J by 5 bases, with 19 bases left in between. The CDR3 spans 17 residues. The CDR3 region has the DNA TGCGCCAGCAGCCAAGAGAGGTCCAGCCAGACACGATATGGCTACACCTTC. It yields the protein CASSQERSSQTRYGYTF.

This sequence joins TRBV2 and TRBJ2-2, with unresolved D. The CDR3 runs 17 residues. Germline loops: CDR1 SNHLY, CDR2 FYNNEI. V shed 7 bases and J shed 0 bases, with 18 bases lying between them. The CDR3 loop is CASTKGLTLTNTGELFF. Written as DNA, the CDR3 is TGTGCCAGCACGAAGGGCCTGACGCTTACGAACACCGGGGAGCTGTTTTTT.

The chain recombines TRBV2 with TRBJ2-4; unclear D gene. Between the trimmed V and J ends, which lost 4 bases and 1 base, there was a span of 11 bases. Germline V gene lookup returns CDR1 SNHLY and CDR2 FYNNEI. This CDR3 has 15 amino acids. This chain's CDR3 is CASSVGNLAKNIQYF. The CDR3 DNA follows: TGTGCCAGCAGTGTAGGCAACCTCGCCAAAAACATTCAGTACTTC.

The chain couples TRBV10-3 to TRBJ2-2, with 13 positions matching TRBD2. V shed 6 bases and J 0 bases; nucleotides not matched to a gene: 13. This CDR3 spans 20 amino acids. The germline V gene has CDR1 ENHRY and CDR2 SYGVKD. The CDR3 DNA is TGTGCCATCAGAATTACCGGGACTAGCGGGACGTTTTCGAACACCGGGGAGCTGTTTTTT. This translates into CAIRITGTSGTFSNTGELFF.

This chain joins TRBV27 and TRBJ1-4, with a weak D call TRBD1 (5 bases). Germline CDR1 MNHEY, CDR2 SMNVEV (reference sequence). The ends were cut back, 2 bases at V and 6 bases at J, with 7 bases in the middle. The CDR3 is 13 residues long. The CDR3 sequence: CASSLGGDEKLFF. The CDR3 nucleotides are TGTGCCAGCAGTTTAGGGGGGGATGAAAAACTGTTTTTT.

V is TRBV6-6 and J is TRBJ1-2; a weak D match, TRBD1 (6 bases). The CDR3 totals 14 residues. The germline V and J ends were trimmed by 5 bases and 7 bases, with 17 bases remaining between them. CDR1 MNHNY and CDR2 SVGAGI come from the germline V gene (reference sequence). The CDR3 DNA is TGTGCCAGCAGTCCCCCGGAGGGGGGTTTTGGCTACACCTTC. It yields the protein CASSPPEGGFGYTF.

This clone has just one count. This chain uses TRBV6-5 with TRBJ2-5; 7 positions agree with TRBD2. The V segment lost 2 bases and the J segment 2 bases; nucleotides outside the gene matches: 8. The CDR3 has 16 residues. Looked up from germline, CDR1 is MNHEY and CDR2 is SVGAGI. CDR3 residues: CASSYRAGNHQETQYF. CDR3 coding DNA: TGTGCCAGCAGTTACCGAGCGGGGAACCATCAAGAGACCCAGTACTTC.

V is TRBV18 and J is TRBJ1-3, with D uncertain. This CDR3 has 15 residues. Between the trimmed V and J ends, which lost 3 bases and 5 bases, there was a span of 14 bases. Looked up from germline, CDR1 is KGHSH and CDR2 is LQKENI. The CDR3: CASSPMDRTRNTIYF. In nucleotides, the CDR3 is TGTGCCAGCTCACCTATGGACCGCACCAGAAACACCATATATTTT.

The rearrangement joins TRBV7-9 to TRBJ2-1; tentatively, D is TRBD1 or TRBD2 (5 bases each). The V gene lost 5 bases and the J gene lost 11 bases, with 16 bases spanning the gap. The CDR3 contains 13 residues. CDR1 and CDR2 from the germline V gene are SEHNR and FQNEAQ (reference sequence). In DNA, the CDR3 is TGTGCCAGCAGCACCGGGACCCAGGCGCAGCAGTTCTTC. It specifies CASSTGTQAQQFF.

This clone has only one observation. V usage is TRBV5-4 and J usage is TRBJ2-1; D not resolved. The V and J ends lost 3 bases and 6 bases respectively, with 13 bases between them. The CDR3 runs 14 residues. Germline V gene sequence: CDR1 SGHNT, CDR2 YYREEE (reference sequence). CDR3 DNA: TGTGCCAGCAGCTCAATGGACCGACCCAATGAGCAGTTCTTC. As protein: CASSSMDRPNEQFF.

J is TRBJ2-7 and V is TRBV27, with a weak D call TRBD1 (6 bases). The CDR3 sequence is 14 residues long. Trimming shortened V by 3 bases and J by 1 base, and 10 bases separated the two germline ends. Germline CDR1 reads MNHEY; CDR2 reads SMNVEV (reference sequence). The CDR3 DNA reads as TGTGCCAGCAGTTTCCAGGGGCCTTCCTACGAGCAGTACTTC. Its protein is CASSFQGPSYEQYF.

This clone was recorded a few times. The genes are TRBV7-2 and TRBJ2-1; no reliable D call. CDR3 length: 15 amino acids. CDR1 is SGHTA and CDR2 is FQGNSA in the germline V gene. Trimming took 1 base from V and 0 from J, leaving 7 bases between them. Here the CDR3 reads CASSLGPSSYNEQFF. The CDR3 region has the DNA TGTGCCAGCAGCTTAGGCCCCAGCTCCTACAATGAGCAGTTCTTC. Full variable domain (rest looked up from reference TRBV7-2 and TRBJ2-1): GAGVSQSPSNKVTEKGKDVELRCDPISGHTALYWYRQSLGQGLEFLIYFQGNSAPDKSGLPSDRFSAERTGGSVSTLTIQRTQQEDSAVYLCASSLGPSSYNEQFFGPGTRLTVL.

The chain uses TRBV29-1 and TRBJ2-5; 8 bases match TRBD1. CDR1 and CDR2 (germline): SQVTM, ANQGSEA. V lost 6 bases to trimming and J lost 5 bases; unmatched junction nucleotides: 8. The CDR3 runs to 13 residues. The DNA of the CDR3 is TGCAGCGTAGACAGGGGAGGCTTGGAGACCCAGTACTTC. Amino acids: CSVDRGGLETQYF.

This chain uses TRBV5-1 with TRBJ1-6; D is unclear. Trimming shortened V by 0 bases and J by 7 bases, and 11 bases separated the two germline ends. CDR1 SGHRS and CDR2 YFSETQ come from the germline V gene. The CDR3 runs to 15 residues. The chain's CDR3 is CASSLGLTENSPLHF. CDR3 DNA: TGCGCCAGCAGCTTGGGGTTAACTGAGAATTCACCCCTCCACTTT.

The rearrangement links TRBV7-9 to TRBJ1-2, with D unresolved. V was pared by 7 bases and J by 6 bases, with 24 bases between. The CDR3 length is 16 residues. Germline V lookup: CDR1 SEHNR, CDR2 FQNEAQ (reference sequence). The CDR3 loop is CASNDAAGILRNGYTF. The CDR3 DNA follows: TGTGCCAGCAACGACGCCGCCGGAATCCTACGGAATGGCTACACCTTC.

The chain is built from TRBV4-3 and TRBJ2-1; TRBD2 matches 10 bases. The V segment lost 0 bases and the J segment 13 bases; nucleotides outside the gene matches: 12. The CDR3 runs to 16 residues. The germline gives CDR1 LGHNA, CDR2 YSLEER. The CDR3 sequence: CASSQDIAGGRRIQFF. The DNA for the CDR3 is TGCGCCAGCAGCCAAGATATAGCGGGGGGACGACGTATTCAGTTCTTC.